This TCR beta chain derives from a study of OX40 agonist ivuxolimab in advanced cancers. Study as a whole: Prior therapy, whether anti-PD-1, anti-PD-L1 or anti-CTLA-4, was allowed, and roughly 41% had some.

Using immunoSEQ multiplex PCR, the repertoire was profiled, and TCRdb retains in-frame clones only, with some absent. The sample lists 45,000 to 65,000 clones, just under 80% occurring once. In regard to this clone: Its antigen is as yet unknown.

The germline gives CDR1 MNHEY, CDR2 SVGAGI. The V end lost 5 bases, the J end lost 7 bases, and 11 bases lay between the germline ends. This CDR3 is built from 12 residues. Study outcomes and limitations: Expanded clones tended on average to be more numerous among CD8+ T cells than CD4+.

This clonotype originated in an adult with an advanced solid tumor such as melanoma, head and neck, liver or kidney cancer. Sequenced here: CD4+ or CD8+ T cells sorted from blood, sampled in a trial of the OX40 agonist ivuxolimab. The chain recombines TRBV6-5 with TRBJ1-2; maybe TRBD1 (5 bases). In DNA, the CDR3 is TGTGCCAGCAGTCCCGGGGCACGTGGCTACACCTTC. Translating it yields CASSPGARGYTF.